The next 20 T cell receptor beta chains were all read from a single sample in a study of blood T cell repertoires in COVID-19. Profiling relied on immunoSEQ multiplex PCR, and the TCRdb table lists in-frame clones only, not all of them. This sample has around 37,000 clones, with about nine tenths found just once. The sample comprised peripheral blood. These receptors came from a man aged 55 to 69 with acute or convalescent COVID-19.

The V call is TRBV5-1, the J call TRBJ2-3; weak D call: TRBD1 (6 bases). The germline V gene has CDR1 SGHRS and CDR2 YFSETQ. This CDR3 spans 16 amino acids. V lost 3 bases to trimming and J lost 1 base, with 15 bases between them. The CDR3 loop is CASSWQPGQGTDTQYF. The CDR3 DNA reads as TGCGCCAGCAGCTGGCAGCCGGGACAAGGCACAGATACGCAGTATTTT.

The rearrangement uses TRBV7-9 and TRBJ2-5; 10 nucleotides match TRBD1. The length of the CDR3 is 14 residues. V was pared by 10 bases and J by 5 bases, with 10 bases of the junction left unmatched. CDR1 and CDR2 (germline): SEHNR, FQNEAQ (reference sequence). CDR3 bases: TGTGCCATCAATACTGACAGGGGGCACGAGACCCAGTACTTC. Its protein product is CAINTDRGHETQYF.

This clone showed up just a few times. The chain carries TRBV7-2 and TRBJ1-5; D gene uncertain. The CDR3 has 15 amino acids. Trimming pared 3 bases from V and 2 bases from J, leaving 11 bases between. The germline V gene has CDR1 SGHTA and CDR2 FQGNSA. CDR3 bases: TGTGCCAGCAGCTTGGTGAGCGGGGGCAATCAGCCCCAGCATTTT. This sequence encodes CASSLVSGGNQPQHF.

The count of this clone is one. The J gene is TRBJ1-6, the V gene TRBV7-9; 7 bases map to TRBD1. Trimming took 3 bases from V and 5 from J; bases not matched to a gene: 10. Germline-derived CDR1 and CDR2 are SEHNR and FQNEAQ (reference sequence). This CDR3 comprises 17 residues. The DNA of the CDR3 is TGTGCCAGCAGCTTTGGGCTCTCGGACAGGAATAATTCACCCCTCCACTTT. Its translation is CASSFGLSDRNNSPLHF.

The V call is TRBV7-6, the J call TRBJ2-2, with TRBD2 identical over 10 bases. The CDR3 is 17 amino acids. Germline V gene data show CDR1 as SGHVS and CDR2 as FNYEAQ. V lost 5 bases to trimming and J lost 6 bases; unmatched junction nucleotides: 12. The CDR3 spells CASSHRLAGAGAGELFF. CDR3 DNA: TGTGCCAGCAGCCATAGGCTAGCGGGAGCGGGGGCCGGGGAGCTGTTTTTT.

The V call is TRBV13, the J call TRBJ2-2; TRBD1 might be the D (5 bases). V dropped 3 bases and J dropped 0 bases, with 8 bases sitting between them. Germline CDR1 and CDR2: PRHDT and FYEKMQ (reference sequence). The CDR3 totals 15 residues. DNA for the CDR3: TGTGCCAGCAGCTTTCGGACAACGAACACCGGGGAGCTGTTTTTT. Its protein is CASSFRTTNTGELFF.

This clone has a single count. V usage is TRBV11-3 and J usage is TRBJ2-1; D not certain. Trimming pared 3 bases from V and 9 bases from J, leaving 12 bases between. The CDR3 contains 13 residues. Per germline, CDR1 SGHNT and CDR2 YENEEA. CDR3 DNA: TGTGCCAGCAGCTTTTCGTCGACTTTTGAGCAGTTCTTC. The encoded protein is CASSFSSTFEQFF.

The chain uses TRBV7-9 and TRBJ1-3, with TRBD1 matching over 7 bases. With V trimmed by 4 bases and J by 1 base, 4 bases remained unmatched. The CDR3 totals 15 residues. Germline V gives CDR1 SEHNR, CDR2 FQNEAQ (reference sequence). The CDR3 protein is CASSSTGLSGNTIYF. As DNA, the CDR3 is TGTGCCAGCAGCTCGACAGGGTTATCTGGAAACACCATATATTTT.

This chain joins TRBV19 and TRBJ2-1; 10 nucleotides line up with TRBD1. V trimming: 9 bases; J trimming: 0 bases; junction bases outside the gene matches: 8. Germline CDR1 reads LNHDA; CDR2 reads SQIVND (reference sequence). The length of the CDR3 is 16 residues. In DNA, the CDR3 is TGTGCCAGCCGGGACAGGGGACGGGGCTCCTACAATGAGCAGTTCTTC. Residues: CASRDRGRGSYNEQFF.

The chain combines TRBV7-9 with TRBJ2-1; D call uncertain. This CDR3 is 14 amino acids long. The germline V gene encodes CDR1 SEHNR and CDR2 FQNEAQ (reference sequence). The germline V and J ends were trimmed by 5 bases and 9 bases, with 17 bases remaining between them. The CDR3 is CASSLHQASSEQFF. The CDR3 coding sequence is TGTGCCAGCAGCCTCCACCAAGCGTCCAGTGAGCAGTTCTTC.

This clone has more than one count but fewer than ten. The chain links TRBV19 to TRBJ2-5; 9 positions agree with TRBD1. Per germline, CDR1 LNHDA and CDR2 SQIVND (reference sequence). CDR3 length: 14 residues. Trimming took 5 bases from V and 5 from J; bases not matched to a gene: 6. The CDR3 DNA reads TGTGCCAGTAGTCCAGGGACAGGGCTGGAGACCCAGTACTTC. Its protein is CASSPGTGLETQYF.

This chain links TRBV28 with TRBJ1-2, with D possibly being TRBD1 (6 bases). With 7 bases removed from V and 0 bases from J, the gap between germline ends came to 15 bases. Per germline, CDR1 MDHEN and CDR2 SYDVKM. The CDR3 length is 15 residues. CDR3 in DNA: TGTGCCAGCACCTGGGAGGGGGGAGCTAACTATGGCTACACCTTC. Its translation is CASTWEGGANYGYTF.

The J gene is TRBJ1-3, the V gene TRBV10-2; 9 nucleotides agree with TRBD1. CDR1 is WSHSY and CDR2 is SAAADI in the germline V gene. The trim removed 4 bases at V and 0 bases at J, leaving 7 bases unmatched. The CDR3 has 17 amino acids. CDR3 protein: CASSGTGEVDSGNTIYF. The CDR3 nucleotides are TGCGCCAGCAGTGGGACAGGGGAGGTAGACTCTGGAAACACCATATATTTT.

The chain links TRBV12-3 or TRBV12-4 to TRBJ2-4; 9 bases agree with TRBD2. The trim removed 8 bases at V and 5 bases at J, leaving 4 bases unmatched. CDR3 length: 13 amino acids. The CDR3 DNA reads TGTGCCAGCGGGGCTAGCGGGGAAAACATTCAGTACTTC. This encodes CASGASGENIQYF.

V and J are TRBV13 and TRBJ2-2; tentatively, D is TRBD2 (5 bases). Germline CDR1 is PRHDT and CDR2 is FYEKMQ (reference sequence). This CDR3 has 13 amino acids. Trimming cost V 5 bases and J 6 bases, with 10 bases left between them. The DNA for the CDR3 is TGTGCCAGCAGCACCACTAGGGCCGGGGAGCTGTTTTTT. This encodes CASSTTRAGELFF.

In DNA form, the CDR3 reads TGTGCCAGCGTAATGAGGGCTAGCGGGAGGAACGAGCAGTACGTC. This sequence encodes CASVMRASGRNEQYV. The chain has TRBV7-2 and TRBJ2-7; 11 positions agree with TRBD2. V dropped 8 bases and J dropped 5; count of bases not matched to a gene: 11. The germline V gene encodes CDR1 SGHTA and CDR2 FQGNSA. The CDR3 consists of 15 residues.

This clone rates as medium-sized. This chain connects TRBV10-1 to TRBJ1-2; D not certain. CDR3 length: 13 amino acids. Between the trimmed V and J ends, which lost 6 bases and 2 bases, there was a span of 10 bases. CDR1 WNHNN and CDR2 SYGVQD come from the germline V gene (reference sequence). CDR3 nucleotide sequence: TGCGCCAGCAGCCTGACACGCAACTATGGCTACACCTTC. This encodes CASSLTRNYGYTF.

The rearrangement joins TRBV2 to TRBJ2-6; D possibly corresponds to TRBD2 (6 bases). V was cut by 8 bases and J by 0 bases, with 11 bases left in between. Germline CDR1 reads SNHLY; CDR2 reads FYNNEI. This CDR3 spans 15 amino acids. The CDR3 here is CASGRGNSGANVLTF. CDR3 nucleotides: TGTGCCAGCGGACGGGGGAACTCTGGGGCCAACGTCCTGACTTTC.

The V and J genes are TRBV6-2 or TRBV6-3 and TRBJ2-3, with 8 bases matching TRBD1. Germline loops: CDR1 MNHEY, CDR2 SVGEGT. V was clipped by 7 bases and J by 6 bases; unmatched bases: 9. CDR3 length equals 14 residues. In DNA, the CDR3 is TGTGCCAGCACCTACTCCAGGGGGCTGGATACGCAGTATTTT. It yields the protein CASTYSRGLDTQYF.

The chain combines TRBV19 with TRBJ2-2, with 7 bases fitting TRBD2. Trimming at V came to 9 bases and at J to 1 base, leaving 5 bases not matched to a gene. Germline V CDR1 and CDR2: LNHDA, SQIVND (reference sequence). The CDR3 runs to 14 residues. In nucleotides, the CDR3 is TGTGCCAGCGCCCGGACTAGGAACACCGGGGAGCTGTTTTTT. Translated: CASARTRNTGELFF.